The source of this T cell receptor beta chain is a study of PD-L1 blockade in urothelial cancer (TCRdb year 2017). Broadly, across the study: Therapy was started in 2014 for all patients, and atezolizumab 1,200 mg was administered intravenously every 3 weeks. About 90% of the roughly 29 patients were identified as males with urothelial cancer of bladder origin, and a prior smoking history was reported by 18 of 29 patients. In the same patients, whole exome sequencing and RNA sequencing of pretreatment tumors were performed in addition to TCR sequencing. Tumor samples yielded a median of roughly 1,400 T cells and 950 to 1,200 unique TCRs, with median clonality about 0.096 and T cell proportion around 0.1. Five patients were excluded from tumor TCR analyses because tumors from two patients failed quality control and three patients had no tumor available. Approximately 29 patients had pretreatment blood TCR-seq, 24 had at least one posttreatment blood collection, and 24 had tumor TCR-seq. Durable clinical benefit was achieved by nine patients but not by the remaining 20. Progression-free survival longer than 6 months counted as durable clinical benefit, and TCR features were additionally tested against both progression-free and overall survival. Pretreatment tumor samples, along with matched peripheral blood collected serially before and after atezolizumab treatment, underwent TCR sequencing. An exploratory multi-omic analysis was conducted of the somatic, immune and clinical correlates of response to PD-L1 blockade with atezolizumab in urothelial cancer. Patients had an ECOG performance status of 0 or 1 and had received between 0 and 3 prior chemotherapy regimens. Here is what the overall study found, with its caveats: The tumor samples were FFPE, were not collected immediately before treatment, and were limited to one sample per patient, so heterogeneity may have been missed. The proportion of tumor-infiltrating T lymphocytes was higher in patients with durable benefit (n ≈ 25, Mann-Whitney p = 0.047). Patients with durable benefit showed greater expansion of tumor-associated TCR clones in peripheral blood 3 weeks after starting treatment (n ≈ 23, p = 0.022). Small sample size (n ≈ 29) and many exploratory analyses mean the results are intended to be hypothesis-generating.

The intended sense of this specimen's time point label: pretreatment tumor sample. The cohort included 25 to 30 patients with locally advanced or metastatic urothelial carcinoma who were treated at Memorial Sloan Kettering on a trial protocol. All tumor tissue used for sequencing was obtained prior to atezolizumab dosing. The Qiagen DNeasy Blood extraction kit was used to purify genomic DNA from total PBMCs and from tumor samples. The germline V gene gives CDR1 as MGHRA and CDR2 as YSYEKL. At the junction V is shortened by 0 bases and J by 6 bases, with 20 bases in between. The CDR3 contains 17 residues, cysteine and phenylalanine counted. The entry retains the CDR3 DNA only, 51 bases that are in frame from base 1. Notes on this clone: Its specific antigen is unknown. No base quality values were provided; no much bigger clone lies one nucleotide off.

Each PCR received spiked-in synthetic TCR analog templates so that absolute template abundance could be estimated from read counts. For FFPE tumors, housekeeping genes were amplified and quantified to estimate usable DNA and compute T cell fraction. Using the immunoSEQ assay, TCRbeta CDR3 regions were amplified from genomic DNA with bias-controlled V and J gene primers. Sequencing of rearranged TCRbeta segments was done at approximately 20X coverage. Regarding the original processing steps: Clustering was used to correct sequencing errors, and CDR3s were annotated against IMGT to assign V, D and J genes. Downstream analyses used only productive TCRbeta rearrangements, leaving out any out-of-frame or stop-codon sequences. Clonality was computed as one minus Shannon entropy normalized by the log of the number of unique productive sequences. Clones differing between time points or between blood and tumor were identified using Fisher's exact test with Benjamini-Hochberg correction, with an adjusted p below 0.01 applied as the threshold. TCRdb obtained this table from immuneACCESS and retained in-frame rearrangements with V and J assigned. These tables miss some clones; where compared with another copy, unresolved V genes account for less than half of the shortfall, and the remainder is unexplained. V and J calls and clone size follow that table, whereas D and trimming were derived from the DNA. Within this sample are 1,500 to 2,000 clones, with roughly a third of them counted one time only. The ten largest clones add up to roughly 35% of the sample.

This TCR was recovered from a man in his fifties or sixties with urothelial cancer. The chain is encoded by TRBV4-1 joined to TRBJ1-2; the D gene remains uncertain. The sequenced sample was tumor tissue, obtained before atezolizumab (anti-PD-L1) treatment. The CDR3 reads CASSQDISHSQPNGYTF. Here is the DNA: TGCGCCAGCAGCCAAGATATTAGTCATTCACAGCCAAATGGCTACACCTTC.